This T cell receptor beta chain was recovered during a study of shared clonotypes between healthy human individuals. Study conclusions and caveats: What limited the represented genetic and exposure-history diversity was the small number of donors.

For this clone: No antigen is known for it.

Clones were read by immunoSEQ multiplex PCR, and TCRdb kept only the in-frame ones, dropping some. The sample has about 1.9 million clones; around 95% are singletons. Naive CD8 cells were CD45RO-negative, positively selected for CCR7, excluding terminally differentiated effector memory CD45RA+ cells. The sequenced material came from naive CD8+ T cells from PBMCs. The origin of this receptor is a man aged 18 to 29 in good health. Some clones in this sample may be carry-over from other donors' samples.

CDR3 in amino acids: CASSSLYEKLFF. CDR3 DNA sequence: TGTGCCAGCAGTAGCCTCTATGAAAAACTGTTTTTT. The chain employs TRBV5-6 and TRBJ1-4; D unresolved. Germline V CDR1 and CDR2: SGHDT, YYEEEE. CDR3 length equals 12 residues. V shed 5 bases and J shed 6 bases, with 8 bases lying between them.